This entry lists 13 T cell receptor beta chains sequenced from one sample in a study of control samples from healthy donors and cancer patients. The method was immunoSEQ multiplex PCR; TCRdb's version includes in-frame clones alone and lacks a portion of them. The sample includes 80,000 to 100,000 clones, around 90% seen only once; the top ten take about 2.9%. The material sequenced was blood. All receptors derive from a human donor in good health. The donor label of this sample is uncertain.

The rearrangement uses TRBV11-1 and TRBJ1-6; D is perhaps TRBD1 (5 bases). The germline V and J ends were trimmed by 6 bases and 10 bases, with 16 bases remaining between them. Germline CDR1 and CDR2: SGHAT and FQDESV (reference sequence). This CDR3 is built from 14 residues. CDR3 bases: TGTGCCAGCAGTTCAGGGAGAGAAGGATCACCCCTCCACTTT. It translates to CASSSGREGSPLHF.

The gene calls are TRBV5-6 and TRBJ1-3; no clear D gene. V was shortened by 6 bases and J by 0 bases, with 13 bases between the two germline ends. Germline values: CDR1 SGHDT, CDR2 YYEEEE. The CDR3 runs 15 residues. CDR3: CASTLRAFSGNTIYF. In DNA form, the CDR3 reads TGTGCCAGCACCCTTAGGGCGTTCTCTGGAAACACCATATATTTT.

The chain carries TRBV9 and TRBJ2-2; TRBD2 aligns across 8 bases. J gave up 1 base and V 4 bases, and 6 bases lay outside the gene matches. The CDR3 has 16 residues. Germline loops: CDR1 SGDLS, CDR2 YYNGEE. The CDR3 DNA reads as TGTGCCAGCAGCCCGCGAAGCGGGGGGAACACCGGGGAGCTGTTTTTT. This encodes CASSPRSGGNTGELFF.

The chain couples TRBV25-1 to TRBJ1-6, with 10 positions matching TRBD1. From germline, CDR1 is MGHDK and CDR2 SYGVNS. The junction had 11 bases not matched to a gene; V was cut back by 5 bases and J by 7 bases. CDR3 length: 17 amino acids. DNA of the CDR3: TGTGCCAGCAGTAGCGGGACAGGGGCCCCTTTGAATTCACCCCTCCACTTT. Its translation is CASSSGTGAPLNSPLHF.

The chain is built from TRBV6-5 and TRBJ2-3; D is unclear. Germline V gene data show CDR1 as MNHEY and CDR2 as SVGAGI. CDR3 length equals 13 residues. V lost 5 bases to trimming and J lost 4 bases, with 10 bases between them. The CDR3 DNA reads TGTGCCAGCAGTCTGGACCGAGCAGATACGCAGTATTTT. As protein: CASSLDRADTQYF.

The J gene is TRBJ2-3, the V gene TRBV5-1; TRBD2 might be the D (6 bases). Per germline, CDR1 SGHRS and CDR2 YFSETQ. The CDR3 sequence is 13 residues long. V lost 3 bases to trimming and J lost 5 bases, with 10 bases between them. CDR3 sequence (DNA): TGCGCCAGCAGCTCTCCGGGGGAAGATACGCAGTATTTT. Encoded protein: CASSSPGEDTQYF.

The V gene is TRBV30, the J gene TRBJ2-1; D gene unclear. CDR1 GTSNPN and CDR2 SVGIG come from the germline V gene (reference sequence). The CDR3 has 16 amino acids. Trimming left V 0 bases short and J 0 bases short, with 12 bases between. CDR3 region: CAWSVIGLSSYNEQFF. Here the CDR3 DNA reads TGTGCCTGGAGTGTAATTGGATTGAGCTCCTACAATGAGCAGTTCTTC.

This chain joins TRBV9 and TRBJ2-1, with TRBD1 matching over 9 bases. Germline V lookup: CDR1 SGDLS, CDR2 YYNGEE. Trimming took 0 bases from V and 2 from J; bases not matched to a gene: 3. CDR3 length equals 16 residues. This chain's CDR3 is CASSVEGQGTYNEQFF. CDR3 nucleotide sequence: TGTGCCAGCAGCGTAGAGGGACAGGGTACCTACAATGAGCAGTTCTTC.

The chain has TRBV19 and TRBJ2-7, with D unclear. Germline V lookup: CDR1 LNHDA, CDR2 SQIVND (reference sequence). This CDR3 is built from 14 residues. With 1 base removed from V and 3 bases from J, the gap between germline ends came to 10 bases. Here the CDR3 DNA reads TGTGCCAGTAGTATAGTGGCCTGGGGCTACGAGCAGTACTTC. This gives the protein CASSIVAWGYEQYF.

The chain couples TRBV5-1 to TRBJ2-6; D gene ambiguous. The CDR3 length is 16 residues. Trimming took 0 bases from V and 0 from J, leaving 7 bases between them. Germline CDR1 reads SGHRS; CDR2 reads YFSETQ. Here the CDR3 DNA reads TGCGCCAGCAGCTTGGCCGAACCCTCTGGGGCCAACGTCCTGACTTTC. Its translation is CASSLAEPSGANVLTF.

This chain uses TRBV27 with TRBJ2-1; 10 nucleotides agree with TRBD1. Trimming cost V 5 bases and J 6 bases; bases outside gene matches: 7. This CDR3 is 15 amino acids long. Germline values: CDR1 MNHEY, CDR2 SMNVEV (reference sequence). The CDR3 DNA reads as TGTGCCAGCAGTCCGACAGGGGGCAGGGGCAATGAGCAGTTCTTC. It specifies CASSPTGGRGNEQFF.

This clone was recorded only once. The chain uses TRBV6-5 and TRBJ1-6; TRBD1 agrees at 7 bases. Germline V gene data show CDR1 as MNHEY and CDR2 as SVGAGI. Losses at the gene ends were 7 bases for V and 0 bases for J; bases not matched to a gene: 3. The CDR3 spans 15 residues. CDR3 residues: CASTGTDSYNSPLHF. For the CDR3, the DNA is TGTGCCAGCACCGGGACAGACTCCTATAATTCACCCCTCCACTTT.

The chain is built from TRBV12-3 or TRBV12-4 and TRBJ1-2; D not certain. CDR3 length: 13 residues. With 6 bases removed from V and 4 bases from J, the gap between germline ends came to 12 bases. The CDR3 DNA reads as TGTGCCAGCAGGCTACCGGGAAGCTATGGCTACACCTTC. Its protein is CASRLPGSYGYTF.